Detailed here is one TCR beta chain. This record belongs to a study of OX40 agonist ivuxolimab in advanced cancers. Looking at the study overall: Males comprised approximately 84% of the group, whose mean age was roughly 64 years (range roughly 23 to 90).

Some clones are missing from TCRdb's copy, which holds only in-frame ones; the method was immunoSEQ multiplex PCR. Of tens of thousands of clones listed, 94% were seen once; the top ten hold roughly 11%. V was trimmed by 6 bases and J by 3 bases, leaving 7 bases between them. Germline V CDR1 and CDR2: SQVTM, ANQGSEA. The CDR3 runs 11 residues. Peripheral blood came from all dose cohorts at three timepoints. The TCR was taken from an adult with an advanced solid tumor such as melanoma, head and neck, liver or kidney cancer. The J gene is TRBJ2-3, the V gene TRBV29-1; D possibly corresponds to TRBD2 (6 bases). Sequencing used CD4+ or CD8+ T cells sorted from blood, obtained in a trial of the OX40 agonist ivuxolimab. As DNA, the CDR3 is TGCAGCGTGACTAGGACAGATACGCAGTATTTT. Amino acids: CSVTRTDTQYF.